These 10 T cell receptor beta chains came from one sample sequenced in a study of OX40 agonist ivuxolimab in advanced cancers. The table came from immunoSEQ multiplex PCR; TCRdb's copy has only in-frame clones and leaves some out. The table has 40,000 or so clones, 60% to 80% seen once. Source: CD4+ or CD8+ T cells sorted from blood, taken in a trial of the OX40 agonist ivuxolimab. These receptors originate from an adult with an advanced solid tumor such as melanoma, head and neck, liver or kidney cancer.

CDR3 amino acids: CASSPRGQSSYNSPLHF. The CDR3, as DNA: TGTGCCAGCAGCCCTAGGGGACAGAGCTCCTATAATTCACCCCTCCACTTT. This sequence joins TRBV7-3 and TRBJ1-6; TRBD1 agrees at 7 bases. With V trimmed by 5 bases and J by 0 bases, 7 bases remained unmatched. Germline loops: CDR1 SGHTA, CDR2 FQGTGA. This CDR3 region has 17 residues.

This clone appeared once. The CDR3 reads CASSQDGRGSGNTIYF. CDR3 coding DNA: TGCGCCAGCAGCCAAGATGGCAGGGGCTCTGGAAACACCATATATTTT. The gene calls are TRBV4-3 and TRBJ1-3; TRBD1 might be the D (6 bases). The germline CDR1 and CDR2 sequences are LGHNA and YSLEER. This CDR3 is built from 16 residues. V shed 0 bases and J shed 0 bases, with 9 bases lying between them.

The V gene is TRBV6-5, the J gene TRBJ2-1; 10 nucleotides agree with TRBD1. The CDR3 runs 16 residues. V lost 0 bases to trimming and J lost 8 bases; unmatched junction nucleotides: 7. Germline V gene lookup returns CDR1 MNHEY and CDR2 SVGAGI. CDR3 sequence reads: CASSYSGTGVGDEQFF. CDR3 nucleotide sequence: TGTGCCAGCAGTTACTCCGGGACAGGGGTAGGGGATGAGCAGTTCTTC.

The chain uses TRBV9 and TRBJ2-5; 7 bases align to TRBD1. V trimming: 4 bases; J trimming: 5 bases; junction bases outside the gene matches: 8. CDR1 is SGDLS, CDR2 YYNGEE, per germline. There are 14 residues in the CDR3. The CDR3 protein is CASSPSGTVETQYF. The CDR3 nucleotides read TGTGCCAGCAGCCCCTCCGGGACAGTTGAGACCCAGTACTTC.

The chain uses TRBV5-4 and TRBJ2-3; no firm D call. The CDR3 length is 13 residues. Trimming removed 0 bases at V and 4 bases at J, with 6 bases between. Looked up from germline, CDR1 is SGHNT and CDR2 is YYREEE (reference sequence). The CDR3 here is CASSLASSDTQYF. CDR3 nucleotide sequence: TGTGCCAGCAGCTTGGCTAGTTCAGATACGCAGTATTTT.

This chain joins TRBV5-4 and TRBJ2-7; 7 bases line up with TRBD1. Germline CDR1 and CDR2: SGHNT and YYREEE (reference sequence). The CDR3 loop spans 14 amino acids. Trimming removed 1 base from V and 2 bases from J; junction bases left unmatched: 3. CDR3 sequence reads: CASSLRQGPYEQYF. CDR3 nucleotides: TGTGCCAGCAGCTTGCGACAGGGACCCTACGAGCAGTACTTC.

CDR3 amino acids: CASSPPGTSGRKQYF. CDR3 DNA sequence: TGTGCCAGCAGCCCGCCCGGGACTAGCGGTCGGAAGCAGTACTTC. J is TRBJ2-7 and V is TRBV7-2, with TRBD2 matching over 11 bases. CDR3 length: 15 amino acids. Germline V lookup: CDR1 SGHTA, CDR2 FQGNSA. V was pared by 5 bases and J by 8 bases, with 11 bases of the junction left unmatched.

This clone showed up just once. The chain links TRBV28 to TRBJ1-1; D is uncertain. The length of the CDR3 is 14 residues. V lost 8 bases and J lost 1, with 14 bases in between. The germline V gene has CDR1 MDHEN and CDR2 SYDVKM. The DNA for the CDR3 is TGTGCCAGCGCCTTTCCACGGGGGAACACTGAAGCTTTCTTT. Its protein is CASAFPRGNTEAFF. Full variable domain (missing parts from reference TRBV28 and TRBJ1-1): DVKVTQSSRYLVKRTGEKVFLECVQDMDHENMFWYRQDPGLGLRLIYFSYDVKMKEKGDIPEGYSVSREKKERFSLILESASTNQTSMYLCASAFPRGNTEAFFGQGTRLTVV.

This sequence joins TRBV9 and TRBJ2-7; D remains unclear. The V and J ends lost 0 bases and 0 bases respectively, with 7 bases between them. CDR3 length: 14 amino acids. From germline, CDR1 is SGDLS and CDR2 YYNGEE. For the CDR3, the DNA is TGTGCCAGCAGCGTAGTACCTAGCTCCTACGAGCAGTACTTC. It is translated as CASSVVPSSYEQYF.

The genes are TRBV4-3 and TRBJ1-1; 7 bases line up with TRBD1. Germline values: CDR1 LGHNA, CDR2 YSLEER. The V segment lost 1 base and the J segment 3 bases; nucleotides outside the gene matches: 8. The CDR3 contains 16 residues. CDR3 sequence: CASSQASSGTDTEAFF. CDR3 DNA: TGCGCCAGCAGCCAAGCCTCATCCGGGACAGACACTGAAGCTTTCTTT.